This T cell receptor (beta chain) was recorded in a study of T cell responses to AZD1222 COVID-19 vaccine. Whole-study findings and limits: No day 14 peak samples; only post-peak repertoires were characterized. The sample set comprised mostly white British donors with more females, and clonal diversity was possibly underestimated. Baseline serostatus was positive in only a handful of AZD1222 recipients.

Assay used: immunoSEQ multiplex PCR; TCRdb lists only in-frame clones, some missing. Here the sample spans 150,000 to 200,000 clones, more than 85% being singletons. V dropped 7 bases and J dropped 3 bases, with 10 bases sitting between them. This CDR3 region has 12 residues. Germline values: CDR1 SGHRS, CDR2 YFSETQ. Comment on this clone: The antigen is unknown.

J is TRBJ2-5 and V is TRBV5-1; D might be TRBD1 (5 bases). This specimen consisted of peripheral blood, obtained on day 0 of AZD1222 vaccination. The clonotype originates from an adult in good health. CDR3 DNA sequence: TGCGCCAGCCGAACAGGCGAAGAGACCCAGTACTTC. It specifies CASRTGEETQYF.